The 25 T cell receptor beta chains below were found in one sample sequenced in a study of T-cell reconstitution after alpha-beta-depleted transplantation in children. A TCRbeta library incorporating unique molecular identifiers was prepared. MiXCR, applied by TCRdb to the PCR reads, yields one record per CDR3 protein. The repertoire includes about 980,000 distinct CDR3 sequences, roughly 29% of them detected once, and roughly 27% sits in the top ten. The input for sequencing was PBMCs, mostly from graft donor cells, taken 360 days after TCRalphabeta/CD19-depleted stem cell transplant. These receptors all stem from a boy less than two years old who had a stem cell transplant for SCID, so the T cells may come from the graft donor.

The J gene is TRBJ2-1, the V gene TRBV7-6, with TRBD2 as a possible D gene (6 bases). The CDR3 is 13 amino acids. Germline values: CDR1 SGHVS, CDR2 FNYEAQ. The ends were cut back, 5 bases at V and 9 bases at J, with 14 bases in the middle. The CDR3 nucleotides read TGTGCCAGCAGCCGCGGGGACTTTGTTGAGCAGTTCTTC. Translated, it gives CASSRGDFVEQFF.

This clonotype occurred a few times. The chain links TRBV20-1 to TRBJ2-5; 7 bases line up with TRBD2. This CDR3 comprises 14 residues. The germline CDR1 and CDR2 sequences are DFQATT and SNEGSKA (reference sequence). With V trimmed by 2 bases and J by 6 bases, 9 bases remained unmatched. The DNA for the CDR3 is TGCAGTGCTAGACCAACTAGCGAGGCAAAGACCCAGTACTTC. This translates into CSARPTSEAKTQYF.

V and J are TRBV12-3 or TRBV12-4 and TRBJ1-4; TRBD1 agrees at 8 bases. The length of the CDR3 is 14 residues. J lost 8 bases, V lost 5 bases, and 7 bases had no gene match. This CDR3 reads CASSPGTGQEKLFF. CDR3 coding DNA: TGTGCCAGCAGTCCCGGGACAGGTCAAGAAAAACTGTTTTTT.

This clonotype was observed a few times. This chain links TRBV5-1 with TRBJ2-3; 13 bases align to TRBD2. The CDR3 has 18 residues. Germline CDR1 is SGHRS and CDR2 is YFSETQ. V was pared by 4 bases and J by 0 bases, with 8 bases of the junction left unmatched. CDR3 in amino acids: CASSQRTSGGRSTDTQYF. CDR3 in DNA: TGCGCCAGCAGCCAACGGACTAGCGGGGGCCGTAGCACAGATACGCAGTATTTT. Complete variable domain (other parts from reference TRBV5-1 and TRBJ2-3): KAGVTQTPRYLIKTRGQQVTLSCSPISGHRSVSWYQQTPGQGLQFLFEYFSETQRNKGNFPGRFSGRQFSNSRSEMNVSTLELGDSALYLCASSQRTSGGRSTDTQYFGPGTRLTVL.

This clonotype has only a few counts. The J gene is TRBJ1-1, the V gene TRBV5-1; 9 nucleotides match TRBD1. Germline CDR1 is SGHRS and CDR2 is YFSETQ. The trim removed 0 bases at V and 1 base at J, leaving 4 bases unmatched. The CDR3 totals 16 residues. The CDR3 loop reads CASSLAGTGTNTEAFF. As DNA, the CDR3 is TGCGCCAGCAGCTTGGCAGGGACAGGGACGAACACTGAAGCTTTCTTT.

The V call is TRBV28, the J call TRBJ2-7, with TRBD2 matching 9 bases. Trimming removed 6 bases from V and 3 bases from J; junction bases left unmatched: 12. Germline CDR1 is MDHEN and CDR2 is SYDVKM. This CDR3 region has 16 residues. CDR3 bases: TGTGCCAGCAGCCCGGTTTTGAGTAGCGGGAGCTACGAGCAGTACTTC. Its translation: CASSPVLSSGSYEQYF.

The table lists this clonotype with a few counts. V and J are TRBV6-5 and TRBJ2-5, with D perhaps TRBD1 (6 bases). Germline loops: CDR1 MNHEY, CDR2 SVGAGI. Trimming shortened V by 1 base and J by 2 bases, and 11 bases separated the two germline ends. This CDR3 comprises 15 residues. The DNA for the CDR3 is TGTGCCAGCAGTTACTTACAGGGTCGACAAGAGACCCAGTACTTC. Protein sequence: CASSYLQGRQETQYF.

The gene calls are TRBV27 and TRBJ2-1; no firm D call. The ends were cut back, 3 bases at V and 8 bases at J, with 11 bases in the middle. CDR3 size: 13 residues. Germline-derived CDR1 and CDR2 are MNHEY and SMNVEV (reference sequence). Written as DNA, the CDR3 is TGTGCCAGCAGTTTTTGGGCGAGAGATGAGCAGTTCTTC. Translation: CASSFWARDEQFF.

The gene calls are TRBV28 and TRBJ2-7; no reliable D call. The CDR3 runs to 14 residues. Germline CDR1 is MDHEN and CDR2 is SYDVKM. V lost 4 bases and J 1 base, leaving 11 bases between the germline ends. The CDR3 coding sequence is TGTGCCAGCAGTTACCAGGTATCTTCCTACGAGCAGTACTTC. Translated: CASSYQVSSYEQYF.

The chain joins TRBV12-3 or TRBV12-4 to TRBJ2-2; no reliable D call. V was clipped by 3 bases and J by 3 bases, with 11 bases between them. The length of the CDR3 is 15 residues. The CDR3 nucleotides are TGTGCCAGCAGTTTTGGGTCTCCCGACACCGGGGAGCTGTTTTTT. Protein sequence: CASSFGSPDTGELFF.

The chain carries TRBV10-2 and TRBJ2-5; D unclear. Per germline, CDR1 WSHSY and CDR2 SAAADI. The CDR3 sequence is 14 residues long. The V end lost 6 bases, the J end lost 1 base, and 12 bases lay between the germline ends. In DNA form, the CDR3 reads TGCGCCAGCAGGGCCCCTGGATTCCAAGAGACCCAGTACTTC. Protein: CASRAPGFQETQYF.

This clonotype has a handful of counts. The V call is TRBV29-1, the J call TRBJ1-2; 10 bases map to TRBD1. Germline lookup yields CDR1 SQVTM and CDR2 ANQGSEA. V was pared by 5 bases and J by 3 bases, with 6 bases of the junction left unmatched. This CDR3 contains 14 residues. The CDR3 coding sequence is TGCAGCGTTAAATTGACAGGGGGCGACTATGGCTACACCTTC. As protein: CSVKLTGGDYGYTF.

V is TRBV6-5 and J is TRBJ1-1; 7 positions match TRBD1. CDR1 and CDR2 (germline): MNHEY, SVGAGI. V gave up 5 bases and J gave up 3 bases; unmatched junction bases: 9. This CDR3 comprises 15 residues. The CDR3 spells CASSPTGMYDTEAFF. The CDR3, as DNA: TGTGCCAGCAGTCCGACAGGGATGTATGACACTGAAGCTTTCTTT.

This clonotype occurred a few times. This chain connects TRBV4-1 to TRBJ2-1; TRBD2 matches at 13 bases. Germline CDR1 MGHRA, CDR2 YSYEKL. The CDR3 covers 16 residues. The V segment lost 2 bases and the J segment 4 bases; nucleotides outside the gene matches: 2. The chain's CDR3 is CASSQTGLAGYNEQFF. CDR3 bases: TGCGCCAGCAGCCAAACGGGACTAGCGGGGTACAATGAGCAGTTCTTC.

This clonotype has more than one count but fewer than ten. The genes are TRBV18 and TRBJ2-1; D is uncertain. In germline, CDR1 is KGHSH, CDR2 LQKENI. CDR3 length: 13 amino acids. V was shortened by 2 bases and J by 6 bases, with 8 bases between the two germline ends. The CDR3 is CASSPNKINEQFF. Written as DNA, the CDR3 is TGTGCCAGCTCACCAAACAAAATCAATGAGCAGTTCTTC.

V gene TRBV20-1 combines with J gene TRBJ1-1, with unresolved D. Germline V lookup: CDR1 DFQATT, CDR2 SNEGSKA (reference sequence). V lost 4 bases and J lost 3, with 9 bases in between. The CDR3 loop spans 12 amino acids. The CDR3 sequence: CSATSGYTEAFF. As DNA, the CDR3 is TGCAGTGCTACCTCGGGGTACACTGAAGCTTTCTTT.

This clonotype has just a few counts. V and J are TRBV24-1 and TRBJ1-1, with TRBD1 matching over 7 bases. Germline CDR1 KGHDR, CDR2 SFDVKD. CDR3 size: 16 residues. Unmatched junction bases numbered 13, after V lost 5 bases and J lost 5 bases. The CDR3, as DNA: TGTGCCACCAGTGGAAAACCCCAGGGGGGACGAACTGAAGCTTTCTTT. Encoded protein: CATSGKPQGGRTEAFF.

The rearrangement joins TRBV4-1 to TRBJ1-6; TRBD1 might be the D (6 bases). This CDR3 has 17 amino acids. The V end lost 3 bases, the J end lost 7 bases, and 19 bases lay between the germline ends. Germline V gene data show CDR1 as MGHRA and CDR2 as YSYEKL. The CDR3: CASSHVTPGQTNSPLHF. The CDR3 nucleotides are TGCGCCAGCAGCCACGTAACCCCTGGACAGACCAATTCACCCCTCCACTTT.

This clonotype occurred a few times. The CDR3 bases are TGTGCCAGCAGTCCTCCGGGAGGGCTGAACACTGAAGCTTTCTTT. Its protein product is CASSPPGGLNTEAFF. The V gene is TRBV4-2, the J gene TRBJ1-1; D not certain. The V gene's germline CDR1 is LGHNA and CDR2 YNFKEQ. V lost 6 bases and J lost 0, with 14 bases in between. The CDR3 extends over 15 amino acids.

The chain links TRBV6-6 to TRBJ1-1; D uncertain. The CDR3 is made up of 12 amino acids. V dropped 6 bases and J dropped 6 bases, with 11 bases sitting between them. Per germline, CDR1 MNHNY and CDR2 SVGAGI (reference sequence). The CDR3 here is CASSSLHAEAFF. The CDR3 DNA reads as TGTGCCAGCAGCTCACTTCACGCTGAAGCTTTCTTT.

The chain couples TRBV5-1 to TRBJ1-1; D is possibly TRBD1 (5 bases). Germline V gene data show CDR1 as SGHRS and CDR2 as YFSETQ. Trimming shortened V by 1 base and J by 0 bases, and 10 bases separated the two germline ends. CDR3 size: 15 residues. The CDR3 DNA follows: TGCGCCAGCAGCTTGATATCGGGGGTGAACACTGAAGCTTTCTTT. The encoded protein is CASSLISGVNTEAFF.

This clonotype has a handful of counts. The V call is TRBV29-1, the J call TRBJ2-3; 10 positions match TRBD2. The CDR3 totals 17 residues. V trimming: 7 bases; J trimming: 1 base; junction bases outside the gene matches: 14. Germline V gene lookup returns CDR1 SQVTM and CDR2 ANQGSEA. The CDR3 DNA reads TGCAGCGGCTCATTAGCGGGGGGCACGCGCGGCACAGATACGCAGTATTTT. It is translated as CSGSLAGGTRGTDTQYF.

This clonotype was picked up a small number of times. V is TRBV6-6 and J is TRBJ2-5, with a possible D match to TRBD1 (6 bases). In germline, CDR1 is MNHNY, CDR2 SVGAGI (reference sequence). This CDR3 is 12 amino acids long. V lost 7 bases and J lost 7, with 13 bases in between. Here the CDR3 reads CASNEQGWTQYF. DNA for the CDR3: TGTGCCAGCAACGAACAGGGATGGACCCAGTACTTC.

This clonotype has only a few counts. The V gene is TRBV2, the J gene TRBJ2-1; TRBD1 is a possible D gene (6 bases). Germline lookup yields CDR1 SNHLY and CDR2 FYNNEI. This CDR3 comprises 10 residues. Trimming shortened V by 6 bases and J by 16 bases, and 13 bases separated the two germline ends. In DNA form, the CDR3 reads TGTGCCAGCAGGGGGGCCTTGGGTTTCTTC. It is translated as CASRGALGFF.

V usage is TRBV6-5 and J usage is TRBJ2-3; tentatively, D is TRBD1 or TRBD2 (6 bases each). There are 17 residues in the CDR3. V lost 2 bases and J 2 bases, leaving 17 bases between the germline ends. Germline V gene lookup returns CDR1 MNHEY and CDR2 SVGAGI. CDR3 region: CASSYVRGARFTDTQYF. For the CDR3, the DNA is TGTGCCAGCAGTTACGTAAGGGGGGCGCGTTTCACAGATACGCAGTATTTT.